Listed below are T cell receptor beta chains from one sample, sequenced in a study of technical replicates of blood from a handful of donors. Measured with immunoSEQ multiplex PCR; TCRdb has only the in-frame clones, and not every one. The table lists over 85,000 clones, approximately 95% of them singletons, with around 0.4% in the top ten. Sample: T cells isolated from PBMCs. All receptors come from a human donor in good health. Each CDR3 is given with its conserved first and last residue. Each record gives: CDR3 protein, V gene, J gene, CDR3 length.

CASSSQGNYGYTF,TRBV19,TRBJ1-2,13
CASSSGHPYEQYF,TRBV7-8,TRBJ2-7,13
CASSPAGGEKLFF,TRBV4-1,TRBJ1-4,13
CASSGGRVREKLFF,TRBV2,TRBJ1-4,14
CASSESLRDTEAFF,TRBV10-2,TRBJ1-1,14
CASSPQGSSGTQYF,TRBV7-9,TRBJ2-5,14
CASSEFGGDLGTLANTEAFF,TRBV2,TRBJ1-1,20
CASSRLAGGPRNEQFF,TRBV2,TRBJ2-1,16
CAWSLGTGADTQYF,TRBV30,TRBJ2-3,14
CASSENAKTTYNEQFF,TRBV25-1,TRBJ2-1,16
CASSFQGYEQYF,TRBV10-1,TRBJ2-7,12
CASTTDRGPLLYEQYF,TRBV19,TRBJ2-7,16
CASSGYDRSLEAFF,TRBV9,TRBJ1-1,14
CASRTDNTEAFF,TRBV2,TRBJ1-1,12
CASSPRQVSNTGELFF,TRBV7-9,TRBJ2-2,16
CASSSTGNTGELFF,TRBV7-3,TRBJ2-2,14
CASSYFGQGAEAFF,TRBV6-5,TRBJ1-1,14
CASSQGLAGRTGELFF,TRBV4-3,TRBJ2-2,16
CASSIGDLNTEAFF,TRBV19,TRBJ1-1,14
CASSLGQTPTDTQYF,TRBV7-3,TRBJ2-3,15
CASSSSRAGAGNTEAFF,TRBV5-1,TRBJ1-1,17
CASGLAGGKSEQYF,TRBV7-2,TRBJ2-7,14
CASSLGSGWETQYF,TRBV7-2,TRBJ2-5,14